The 9 T cell receptor beta chains listed next were all sequenced from one sample in a study of T-cell memory formation after mild COVID-19. TCRdb reanalysed the 5' RACE reads using MiXCR and keeps one entry per CDR3 protein. The table includes 470,000 or so distinct CDR3 sequences, 15% to 20% detected once. The specimen sequenced was PBMCs or a T cell subset sorted from them (not recorded which). The receptors derive from a man younger than 35 who had mild COVID-19 (a few samples of this study predate the infection). Cell type and time point are not known.

In this sample, this clonotype turned up many times. The chain combines TRBV4-1 with TRBJ2-3; D is unclear. The CDR3 runs 12 residues. From germline, CDR1 is MGHRA and CDR2 YSYEKL. V was pared by 1 base and J by 4 bases, with 3 bases between. CDR3 amino acids: CASSQVADTQYF. CDR3 coding DNA: TGCGCCAGCAGCCAAGTAGCAGATACGCAGTATTTT.

The chain is built from TRBV7-9 and TRBJ2-1, with a tentative D call TRBD1 (5 bases). The CDR3 is 15 amino acids. The V gene lost 2 bases and the J gene lost 5 bases, with 13 bases spanning the gap. Germline assignment: CDR1 SEHNR and CDR2 FQNEAQ (reference sequence). This chain's CDR3 is CASSLYGASNNEQFF. The DNA for the CDR3 is TGTGCCAGCAGCTTATATGGGGCTTCCAACAATGAGCAGTTCTTC.

This chain connects TRBV5-1 to TRBJ1-2; D gene uncertain. The V end was cut by 0 bases, the J end by 0 bases, with 9 bases between. There are 15 residues in the CDR3. The germline V gene encodes CDR1 SGHRS and CDR2 YFSETQ. CDR3 sequence reads: CASSLEPGSNYGYTF. Here the CDR3 DNA reads TGCGCCAGCAGCTTGGAACCCGGATCTAACTATGGCTACACCTTC.

The CDR3: CASSLAPGGGTEAFF. The CDR3 DNA reads as TGTGCCAGCAGCTTAGCACCAGGGGGAGGCACTGAAGCTTTCTTT. The V and J genes are TRBV7-2 and TRBJ1-1, with 7 bases fitting TRBD1. The V gene end was trimmed by 0 bases and the J gene end by 4 bases; junction bases not matched to a gene: 5. The length of the CDR3 is 15 residues. Per germline, CDR1 SGHTA and CDR2 FQGNSA.

This clonotype was seen more than once but under ten times. The chain combines TRBV7-9 with TRBJ1-2; D is unresolved. Between the trimmed V and J ends, which lost 4 bases and 8 bases, there was a span of 11 bases. Germline CDR1 and CDR2: SEHNR and FQNEAQ (reference sequence). CDR3 size: 12 residues. The chain's CDR3 is CASSYQQVGYTF. The CDR3 coding sequence is TGTGCCAGCAGCTACCAGCAGGTCGGCTACACCTTC.

There are many counts of this clonotype. The chain recombines TRBV5-1 with TRBJ2-3; 7 nucleotides align to TRBD1. Germline CDR1 and CDR2: SGHRS and YFSETQ. The V segment lost 2 bases and the J segment 2 bases; nucleotides outside the gene matches: 5. CDR3 length equals 15 residues. The CDR3 loop reads CASSFTGEVTDTQYF. The CDR3, as DNA: TGCGCCAGCAGCTTTACAGGGGAAGTCACAGATACGCAGTATTTT.

The chain uses TRBV2 and TRBJ1-1; D might be TRBD1 (5 bases). Germline lookup yields CDR1 SNHLY and CDR2 FYNNEI. The CDR3 contains 15 residues. The V and J ends lost 2 bases and 3 bases respectively, with 13 bases between them. This CDR3 is CASSEWGRADTEAFF. For the CDR3, the DNA is TGTGCCAGCAGTGAATGGGGACGGGCGGACACTGAAGCTTTCTTT.

This clonotype appeared a few times. The chain joins TRBV5-5 to TRBJ2-5; TRBD2 agrees at 8 bases. Germline CDR1 and CDR2: SGHKS and YYEKEE (reference sequence). J lost 1 base, V lost 5 bases, and 4 bases had no gene match. The CDR3 totals 14 residues. CDR3 coding DNA: TGTGCCAGCAGTCCTGGACTAGCCCAAGAGACCCAGTACTTC. It yields the protein CASSPGLAQETQYF.

The rearrangement uses TRBV6-2 or TRBV6-3 and TRBJ1-1; 7 bases are a match to TRBD1. The germline V gene encodes CDR1 MNHEY and CDR2 SVGEGT. This CDR3 is 18 amino acids long. V shed 8 bases and J 5 bases; nucleotides not matched to a gene: 23. CDR3 amino acids: CASEHGDYRGGSGTEAFF. The DNA for the CDR3 is TGTGCCAGCGAACATGGGGACTACAGGGGAGGGTCGGGAACTGAAGCTTTCTTT.